A single sample gave rise to the 11 T cell receptor beta chains below, sequenced in a study of blood T cell repertoires in COVID-19. The table came from immunoSEQ multiplex PCR; TCRdb's copy has only in-frame clones and leaves some out. The sample carries about 76,000 clones, about 84% recorded once. Sequenced input: peripheral blood. These receptors were obtained from a human donor in a cohort sampled during active COVID-19.

J is TRBJ1-1 and V is TRBV6-2 or TRBV6-3; 9 nucleotides line up with TRBD1. There are 19 residues in the CDR3. Germline lookup yields CDR1 MNHEY and CDR2 SVGEGT. J was trimmed by 0 bases and V by 7 bases; bases with no gene match: 18. The CDR3 DNA reads as TGTGCCAGCACCCCTCTTTTTGGGGACAGGGCCTACATGAACACTGAAGCTTTCTTT. Encoded protein: CASTPLFGDRAYMNTEAFF.

The J gene is TRBJ1-2, the V gene TRBV28; 7 bases line up with TRBD1. Per germline, CDR1 MDHEN and CDR2 SYDVKM. The CDR3 consists of 14 residues. Trimming at V came to 5 bases and at J to 3 bases, leaving 6 bases not matched to a gene. The CDR3 nucleotides are TGTGCCAGCAGTCAGACAGGGATCGACTATGGCTACACCTTC. The encoded protein is CASSQTGIDYGYTF.

The chain has TRBV3-1 (or the pseudogene TRBV3-2) and TRBJ2-1; D is unclear. The germline V and J ends were trimmed by 1 base and 5 bases, with 3 bases remaining between them. Germline lookup yields CDR1 LGHDT and CDR2 YNNKEL (reference sequence). CDR3 length equals 12 residues. The DNA of the CDR3 is TGTGCCAGCAGCCAAGTTAACAATGAGCAGTTCTTC. Its translation: CASSQVNNEQFF.

The chain combines TRBV5-4 with TRBJ2-2; D gene ambiguous. Trimming removed 7 bases at V and 1 base at J, with 11 bases between. The CDR3 length is 14 residues. CDR1 and CDR2 (germline): SGHNT, YYREEE (reference sequence). CDR3 sequence reads: CASGKPGNTGELFF. CDR3 in DNA: TGTGCCAGCGGCAAGCCAGGGAACACCGGGGAGCTGTTTTTT.

The chain couples TRBV15 to TRBJ2-5, with TRBD1 matching 10 bases. The germline gives CDR1 LNHNV, CDR2 YYDKDF (reference sequence). V was pared by 1 base and J by 5 bases, with 4 bases of the junction left unmatched. The CDR3 is 15 residues long. CDR3 bases: TGTGCCACCAGCAGAGCATCGGGACAGGGGGAGACCCAGTACTTC. It encodes CATSRASGQGETQYF.

The chain employs TRBV19 and TRBJ1-6; D gene uncertain. Germline CDR1 and CDR2: LNHDA and SQIVND (reference sequence). There are 16 residues in the CDR3. V shed 5 bases and J shed 4 bases, with 15 bases lying between them. The CDR3 loop is CASSPDRGEYNSPLHF. CDR3 bases: TGTGCCAGTAGTCCCGATCGCGGGGAATATAATTCACCCCTCCACTTT.

The chain employs TRBV7-2 and TRBJ1-1, with D perhaps matching TRBD1 (5 bases). Trimming shortened V by 2 bases and J by 3 bases, and 10 bases separated the two germline ends. The CDR3 covers 14 residues. In germline, CDR1 is SGHTA, CDR2 FQGNSA. The CDR3 DNA sequence: TGTGCCAGCAGCTTACTGCCCAGGGACACTGAAGCTTTCTTT. Encoded protein: CASSLLPRDTEAFF.

This chain joins TRBV7-2 and TRBJ1-1; D remains unclear. V was pared by 7 bases and J by 5 bases, with 11 bases between. Germline V gene lookup returns CDR1 SGHTA and CDR2 FQGNSA. This CDR3 has 12 residues. CDR3 amino acids: CASTESGTEAFF. The CDR3 coding sequence is TGTGCCAGCACAGAATCGGGGACTGAAGCTTTCTTT. The entire variable domain, with the rest obtained from reference TRBV7-2 and TRBJ1-1, is as follows: GAGVSQSPSNKVTEKGKDVELRCDPISGHTALYWYRQSLGQGLEFLIYFQGNSAPDKSGLPSDRFSAERTGGSVSTLTIQRTQQEDSAVYLCASTESGTEAFFGQGTRLTVV.

This clone was observed a few times. The J gene is TRBJ2-7, the V gene TRBV11-2; a possible D gene is TRBD1 (6 bases). Between the trimmed V and J ends, which lost 2 bases and 2 bases, there was a span of 25 bases. This CDR3 spans 19 amino acids. Germline loops: CDR1 SGHAT, CDR2 FQNNGV. The CDR3 loop reads CASSLYDGTRTKKTYEQYF. In DNA form, the CDR3 reads TGTGCCAGCAGCTTATACGACGGGACAAGAACAAAAAAAACCTACGAGCAGTACTTC.

V and J are TRBV3-1 (or the pseudogene TRBV3-2) and TRBJ2-2; the match to TRBD1 covers 10 bases. The CDR3 totals 16 residues. J gave up 2 bases and V 4 bases, and 4 bases lay outside the gene matches. Per germline, CDR1 LGHDT and CDR2 YNNKEL (reference sequence). CDR3 sequence reads: CASSRPTGGNTGELFF. The CDR3 DNA reads TGTGCCAGCAGCCGGCCGACAGGGGGCAACACCGGGGAGCTGTTTTTT.

The genes are TRBV7-2 and TRBJ1-4, with TRBD1 identical over 9 bases. V shed 5 bases and J 4 bases; nucleotides not matched to a gene: 2. The CDR3 length is 14 residues. CDR1 is SGHTA, CDR2 FQGNSA, per germline. The CDR3 reads CASSRDRVNEKLFF. For the CDR3, the DNA is TGTGCCAGCAGCCGGGACAGGGTTAATGAAAAACTGTTTTTT.